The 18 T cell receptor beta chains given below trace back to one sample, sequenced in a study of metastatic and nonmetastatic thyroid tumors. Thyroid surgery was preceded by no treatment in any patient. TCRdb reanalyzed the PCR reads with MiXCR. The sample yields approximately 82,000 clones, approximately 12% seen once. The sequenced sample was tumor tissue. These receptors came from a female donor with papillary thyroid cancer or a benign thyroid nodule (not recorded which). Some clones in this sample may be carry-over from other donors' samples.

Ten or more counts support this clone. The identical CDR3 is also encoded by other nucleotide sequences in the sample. The CDR3: CASSLGSGGTQYF. The CDR3 coding sequence is TGTGCCAGCAGCTTGGGGAGTGGGGGGACCCAGTACTTC. The genes are TRBV11-1 and TRBJ2-5; either TRBD1 or TRBD2 may fit D (5 bases each). The CDR3 contains 13 residues. Germline V CDR1 and CDR2: SGHAT, FQDESV (reference sequence). Deletions cut 3 bases from V and 7 bases from J, with 12 bases between.

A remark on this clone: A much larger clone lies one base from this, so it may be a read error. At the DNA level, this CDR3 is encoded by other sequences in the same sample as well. CDR3 DNA sequence: TGCAGTGCTAGAGATTTCCAGGGTCCCACCTATGGCTACACCTTC. Amino acids: CSARDFQGPTYGYTF. The gene calls are TRBV20-1 and TRBJ1-2, with D possibly being TRBD1 (5 bases). V shed 0 bases and J shed 4 bases, with 15 bases lying between them. The germline CDR1 and CDR2 sequences are DFQATT and SNEGSKA (reference sequence). There are 15 residues in the CDR3.

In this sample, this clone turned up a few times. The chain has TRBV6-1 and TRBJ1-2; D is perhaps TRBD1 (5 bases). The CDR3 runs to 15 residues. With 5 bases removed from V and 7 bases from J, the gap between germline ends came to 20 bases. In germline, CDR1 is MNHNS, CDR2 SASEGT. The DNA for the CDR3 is TGTGCCAGCAGTCCGACGCTGGAGGGGATTTGTGGCTACACCTTC. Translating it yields CASSPTLEGICGYTF.

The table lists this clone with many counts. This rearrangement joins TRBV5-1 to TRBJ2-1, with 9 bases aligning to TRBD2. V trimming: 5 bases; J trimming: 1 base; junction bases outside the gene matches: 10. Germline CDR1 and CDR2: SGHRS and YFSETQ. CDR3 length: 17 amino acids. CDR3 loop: CASSRAGGFISYNEQFF. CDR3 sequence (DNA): TGCGCCAGCAGTCGTGCGGGAGGGTTTATATCCTACAATGAGCAGTTCTTC.

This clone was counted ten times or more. The CDR3: CATSRDEPGQYF. The CDR3 nucleotides read TGTGCCACCAGCAGAGATGAACCTGGGCAGTACTTC. V gene TRBV15 combines with J gene TRBJ2-7; D not resolved. The germline gives CDR1 LNHNV, CDR2 YYDKDF (reference sequence). This CDR3 spans 12 amino acids. The V gene lost 0 bases and the J gene lost 9 bases, with 9 bases spanning the gap.

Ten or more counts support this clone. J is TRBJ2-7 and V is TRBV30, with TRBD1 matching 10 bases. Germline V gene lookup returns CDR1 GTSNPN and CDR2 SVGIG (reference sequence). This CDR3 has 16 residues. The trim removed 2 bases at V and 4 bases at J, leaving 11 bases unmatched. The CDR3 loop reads CAWSTAEGQGRYEQYF. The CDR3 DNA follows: TGTGCCTGGAGTACTGCAGAGGGACAGGGGAGGTACGAGCAGTACTTC.

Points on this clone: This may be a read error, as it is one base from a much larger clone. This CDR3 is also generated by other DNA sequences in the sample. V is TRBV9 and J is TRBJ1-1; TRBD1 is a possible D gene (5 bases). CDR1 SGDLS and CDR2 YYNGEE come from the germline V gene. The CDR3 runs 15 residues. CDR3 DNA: TGTGCCAGCAGCCCTGGGGGTTTAATGAACACTGAAGCCTTCTTT. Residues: CASSPGGLMNTEAFF.

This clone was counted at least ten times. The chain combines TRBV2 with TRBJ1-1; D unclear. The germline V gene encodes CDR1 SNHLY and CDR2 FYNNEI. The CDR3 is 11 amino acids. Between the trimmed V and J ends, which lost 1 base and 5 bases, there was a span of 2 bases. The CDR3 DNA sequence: TGTGCCAGCAGTGAAGAGACTGAAGCTTTCTTT. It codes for CASSEETEAFF.

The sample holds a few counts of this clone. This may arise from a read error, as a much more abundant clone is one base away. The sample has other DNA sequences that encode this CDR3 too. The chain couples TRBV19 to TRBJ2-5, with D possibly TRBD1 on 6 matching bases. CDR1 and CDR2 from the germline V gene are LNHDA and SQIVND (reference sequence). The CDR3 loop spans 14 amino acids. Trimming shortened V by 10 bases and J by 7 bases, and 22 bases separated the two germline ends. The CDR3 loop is CATSSTGLHTTQYF. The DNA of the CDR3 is TGTGCCACCTCGTCTACAGGGTTACATACGACCCAGTACTTC. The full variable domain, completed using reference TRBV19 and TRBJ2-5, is DGGITQSPKYLFRKEGQNVTLSCEQNLNHDAMYWYRQDPGQGLRLIYYSQIVNDFQKGDIAEGYSVSREKKESFPLTVTSAQKNPTAFYLCATSSTGLHTTQYFGPGTRLLVL.

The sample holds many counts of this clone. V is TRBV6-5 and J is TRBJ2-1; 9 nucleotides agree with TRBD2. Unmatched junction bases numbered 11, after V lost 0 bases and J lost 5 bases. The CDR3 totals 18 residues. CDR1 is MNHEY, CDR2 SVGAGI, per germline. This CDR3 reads CASSYSTSGAKVNNEQFF. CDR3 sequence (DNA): TGTGCCAGCAGTTACTCGACTAGCGGTGCAAAGGTAAACAATGAGCAGTTCTTC.

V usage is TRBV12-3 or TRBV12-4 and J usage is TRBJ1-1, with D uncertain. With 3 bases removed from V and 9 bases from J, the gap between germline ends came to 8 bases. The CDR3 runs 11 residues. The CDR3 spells CASSFRGKAFF. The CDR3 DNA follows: TGTGCCAGCAGTTTTCGCGGGAAAGCTTTCTTT.

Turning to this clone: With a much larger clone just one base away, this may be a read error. The CDR3 reads CANSQGPTGGAYNEQFF. The CDR3 region has the DNA TGTGCCAACAGCCAAGGTCCCACGGGTGGGGCATACAATGAGCAGTTCTTC. The V and J genes are TRBV3-1 and TRBJ2-1; the D gene is possibly TRBD1 (5 bases). Per germline, CDR1 LGHDT and CDR2 YNNKEL (reference sequence). CDR3 size: 17 residues.

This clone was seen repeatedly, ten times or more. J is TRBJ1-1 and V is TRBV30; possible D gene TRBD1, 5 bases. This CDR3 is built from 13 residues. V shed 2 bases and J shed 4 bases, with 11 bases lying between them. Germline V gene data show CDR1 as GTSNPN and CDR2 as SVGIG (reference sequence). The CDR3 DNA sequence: TGTGCCTGGAGTCCCTCTAGGGGCACTGAAGCTTTCTTT. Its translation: CAWSPSRGTEAFF. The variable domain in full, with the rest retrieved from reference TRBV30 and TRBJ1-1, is SQTIHQWPATLVQPVGSPLSLECTVEGTSNPNLYWYRQAAGRGLQLLFYSVGIGQISSEVPQNLSASRPQDRQFILSSKKLLLSDSGFYLCAWSPSRGTEAFFGQGTRLTVV.

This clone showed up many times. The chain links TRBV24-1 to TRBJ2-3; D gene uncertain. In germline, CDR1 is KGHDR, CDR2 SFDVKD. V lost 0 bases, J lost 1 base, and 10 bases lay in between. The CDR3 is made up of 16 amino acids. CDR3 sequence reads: CATSDLRFGGTDTQYF. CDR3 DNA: TGTGCCACCAGTGATTTGCGATTTGGGGGCACAGATACGCAGTATTTT.

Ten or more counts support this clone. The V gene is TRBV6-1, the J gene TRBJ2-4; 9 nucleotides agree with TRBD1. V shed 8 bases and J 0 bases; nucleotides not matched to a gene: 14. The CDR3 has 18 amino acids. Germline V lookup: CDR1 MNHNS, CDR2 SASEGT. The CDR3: CASATFPGTGLAKNIQYF. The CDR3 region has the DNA TGTGCCAGCGCGACCTTCCCCGGGACAGGGCTAGCCAAAAACATTCAGTACTTC.

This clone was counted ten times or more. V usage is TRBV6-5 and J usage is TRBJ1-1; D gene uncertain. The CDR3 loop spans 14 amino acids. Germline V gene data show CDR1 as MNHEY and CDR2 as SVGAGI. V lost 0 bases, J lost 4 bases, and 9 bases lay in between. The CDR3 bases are TGTGCCAGCAGTTACTCGGGGAGACGCACTGAAGCTTTCTTT. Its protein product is CASSYSGRRTEAFF.

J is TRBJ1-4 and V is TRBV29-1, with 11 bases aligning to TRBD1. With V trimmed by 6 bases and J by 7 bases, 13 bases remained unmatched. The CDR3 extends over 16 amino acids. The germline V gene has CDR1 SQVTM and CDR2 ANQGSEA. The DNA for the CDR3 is TGCAGCGTACCCGGGACAGGGGGGAATGGGGGTGAAAAACTGTTTTTT. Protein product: CSVPGTGGNGGEKLFF.

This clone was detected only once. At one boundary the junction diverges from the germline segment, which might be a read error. CDR3 sequence: CSARISGFVTQAFF. In nucleotides, the CDR3 is TGCAGTGCCAGAATTTCGGGGTTCGTCACTCAAGCTTTCTTT. The chain couples TRBV20-1 to TRBJ1-1; D unclear. This CDR3 spans 14 amino acids. Germline values: CDR1 DFQATT, CDR2 SNEGSKA (reference sequence).